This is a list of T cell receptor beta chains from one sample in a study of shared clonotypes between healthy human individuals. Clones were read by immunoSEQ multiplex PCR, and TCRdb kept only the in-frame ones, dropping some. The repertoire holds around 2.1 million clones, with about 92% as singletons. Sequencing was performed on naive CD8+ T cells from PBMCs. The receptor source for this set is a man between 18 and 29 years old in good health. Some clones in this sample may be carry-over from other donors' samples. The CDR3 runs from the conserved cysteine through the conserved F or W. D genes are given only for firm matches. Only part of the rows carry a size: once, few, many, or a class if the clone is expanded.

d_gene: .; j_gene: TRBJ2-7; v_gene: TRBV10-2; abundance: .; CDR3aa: CASGPKGMRYEQYF; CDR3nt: TGCGCCAGCGGACCGAAGGGGATGCGGTACGAGCAGTACTTC
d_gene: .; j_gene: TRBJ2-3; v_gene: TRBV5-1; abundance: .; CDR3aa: CASSPSGGGTDTQYF; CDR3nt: TGCGCCAGCAGCCCAAGCGGAGGGGGCACAGATACGCAGTATTTT
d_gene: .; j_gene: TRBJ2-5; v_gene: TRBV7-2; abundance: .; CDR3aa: CASSLDSGEGTQYF; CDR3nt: TGTGCCAGCAGCTTAGATTCAGGGGAGGGAACCCAGTACTTC
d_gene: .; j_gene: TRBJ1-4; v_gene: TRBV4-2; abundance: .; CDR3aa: CASSQKTGRWVEKLFF; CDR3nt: TGTGCCAGCAGCCAAAAAACAGGACGCTGGGTCGAAAAACTGTTTTTT
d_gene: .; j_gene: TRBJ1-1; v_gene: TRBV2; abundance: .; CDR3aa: CASSERGGREAFF; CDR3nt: TGTGCCAGCAGCGAAAGGGGTGGAAGGGAAGCTTTCTTT
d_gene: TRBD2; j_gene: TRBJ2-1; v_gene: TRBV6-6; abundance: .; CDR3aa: CASSTSGRANEQFF; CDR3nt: TGTGCCAGCAGTACTAGCGGGAGAGCGAATGAGCAGTTCTTC
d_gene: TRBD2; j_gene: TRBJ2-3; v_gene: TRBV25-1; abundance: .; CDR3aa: CASSDLAGTEDTQYF; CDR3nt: TGTGCCAGCAGTGACCTAGCGGGAACGGAAGATACGCAGTATTTT
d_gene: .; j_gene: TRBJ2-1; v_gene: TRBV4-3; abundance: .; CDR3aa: CASSQDGDDPRRNEQFF; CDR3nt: TGCGCCAGCAGCCAAGACGGGGACGATCCAAGACGGAATGAGCAGTTCTTC
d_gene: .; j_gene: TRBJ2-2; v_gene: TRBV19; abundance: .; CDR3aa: CASRRGLATGELFF; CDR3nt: TGTGCCAGTAGGCGCGGTCTAGCGACCGGGGAGCTGTTTTTT
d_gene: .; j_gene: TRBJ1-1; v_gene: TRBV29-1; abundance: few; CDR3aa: CSVMDGFEAFF; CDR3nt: TGCAGCGTTATGGACGGCTTCGAAGCTTTCTTT
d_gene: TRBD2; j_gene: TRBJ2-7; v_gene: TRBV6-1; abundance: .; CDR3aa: CASSDRTSGYSEQYF; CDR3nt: TGTGCCAGCAGTGACCGGACTAGCGGGTATTCCGAGCAGTACTTC
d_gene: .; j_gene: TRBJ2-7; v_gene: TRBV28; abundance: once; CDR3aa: CASRPHFSYEQYF; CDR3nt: TGTGCCAGCAGGCCCCACTTCTCCTACGAGCAGTACTTC
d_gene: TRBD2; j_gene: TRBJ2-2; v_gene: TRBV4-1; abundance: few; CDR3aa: CASSPRALAGEFTGELFF; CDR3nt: TGCGCCAGCAGCCCTAGAGCTCTAGCGGGAGAATTCACCGGGGAGCTGTTTTTT
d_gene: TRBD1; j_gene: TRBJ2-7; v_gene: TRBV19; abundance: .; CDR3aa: CASNDDRDQTYEQYF; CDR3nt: TGTGCCAGTAATGATGACAGGGACCAAACCTACGAGCAGTACTTC
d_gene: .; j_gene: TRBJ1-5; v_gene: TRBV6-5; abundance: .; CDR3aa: CASSYMAGANQPQHF; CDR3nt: TGTGCCAGCAGTTACATGGCAGGGGCCAATCAGCCCCAGCATTTT
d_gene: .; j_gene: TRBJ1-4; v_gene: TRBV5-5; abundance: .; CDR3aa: CASSLVPATNEKLFF; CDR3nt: TGTGCCAGCAGCTTGGTCCCAGCAACTAATGAAAAACTGTTTTTT
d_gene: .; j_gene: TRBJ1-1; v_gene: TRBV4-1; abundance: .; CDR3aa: CASSQDGSRATEAFF; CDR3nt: TGCGCCAGCAGCCAAGATGGCAGTCGTGCCACTGAAGCTTTCTTT
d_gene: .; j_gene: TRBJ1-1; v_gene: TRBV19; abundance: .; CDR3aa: CASSIDRYLNTEAFF; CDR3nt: TGTGCCAGTAGTATCGATAGATACCTGAACACTGAAGCTTTCTTT
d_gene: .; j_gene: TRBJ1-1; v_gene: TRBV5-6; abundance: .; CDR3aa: CASSLLNSEAFF; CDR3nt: TGTGCCAGCAGCTTGCTAAACTCTGAAGCTTTCTTT
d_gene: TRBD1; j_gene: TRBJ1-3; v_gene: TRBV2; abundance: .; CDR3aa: CASSAPHRDRVVTGNTIYF; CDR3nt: TGTGCCAGCAGTGCTCCCCACCGGGACAGGGTCGTTACCGGAAACACCATATATTTT
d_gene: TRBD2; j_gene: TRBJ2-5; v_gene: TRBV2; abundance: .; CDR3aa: CASSAAGGGETQYF; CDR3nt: TGTGCCAGCAGTGCCGCGGGAGGAGGAGAGACCCAGTACTTC
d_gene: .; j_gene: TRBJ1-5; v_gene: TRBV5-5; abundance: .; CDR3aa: CASSLEWGYSNQPQHF; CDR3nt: TGTGCCAGCAGCTTGGAATGGGGGTATAGCAATCAGCCCCAGCATTTT
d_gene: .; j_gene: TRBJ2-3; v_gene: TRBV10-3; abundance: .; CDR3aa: CAISGGGQGDTDTQYF; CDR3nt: TGTGCCATCAGTGGGGGCGGGCAGGGCGACACAGATACGCAGTATTTT
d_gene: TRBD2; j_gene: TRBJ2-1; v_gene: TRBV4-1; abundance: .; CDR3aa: CASSPLGTSGPSAYNEQFF; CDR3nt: TGCGCCAGCAGCCCGCTGGGGACTAGCGGGCCCTCGGCGTACAATGAGCAGTTCTTC
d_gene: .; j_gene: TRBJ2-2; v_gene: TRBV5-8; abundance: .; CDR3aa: CASSLYSINTGELFF; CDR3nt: TGTGCCAGCAGCTTGTATTCTATCAACACCGGGGAGCTGTTTTTT
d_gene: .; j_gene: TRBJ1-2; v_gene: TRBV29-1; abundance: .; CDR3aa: CSVPEGGGYTF; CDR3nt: TGCAGCGTTCCCGAAGGCGGGGGCTACACCTTC
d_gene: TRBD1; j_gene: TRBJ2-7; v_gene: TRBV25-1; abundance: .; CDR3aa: CASRATGYEQYF; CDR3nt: TGTGCCAGCAGGGCGACAGGGTACGAGCAGTACTTC
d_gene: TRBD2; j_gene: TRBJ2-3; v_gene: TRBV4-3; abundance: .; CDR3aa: CASSQEAGFQEADTQYF; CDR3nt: TGCGCCAGCAGCCAAGAAGCGGGATTCCAAGAGGCAGATACGCAGTATTTT
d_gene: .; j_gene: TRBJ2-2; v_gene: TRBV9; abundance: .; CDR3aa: CASTKTSFPGELFF; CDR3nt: TGTGCCAGCACTAAGACTAGTTTTCCCGGGGAGCTGTTTTTT
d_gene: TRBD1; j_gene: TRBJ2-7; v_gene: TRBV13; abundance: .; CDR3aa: CASSLGPGGSSYEQYF; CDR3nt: TGTGCCAGCAGCTTAGGCCCAGGGGGAAGCTCCTACGAGCAGTACTTC
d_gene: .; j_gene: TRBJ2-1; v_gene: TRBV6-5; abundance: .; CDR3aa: CASSYRGTDTQQFF; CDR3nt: TGTGCCAGCAGTTACAGAGGGACGGACACTCAGCAGTTCTTC
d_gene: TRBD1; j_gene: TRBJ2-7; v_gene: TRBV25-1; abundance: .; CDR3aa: CASGQGRHEQYF; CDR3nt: TGTGCCAGTGGACAGGGAAGGCACGAGCAGTACTTC
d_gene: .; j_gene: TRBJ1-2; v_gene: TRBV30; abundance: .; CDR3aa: CAWRVVGLGYTF; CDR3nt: TGTGCCTGGAGGGTAGTGGGTCTCGGCTACACCTTC
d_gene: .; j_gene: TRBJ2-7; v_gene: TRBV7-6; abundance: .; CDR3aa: CASSLSARWSYEQYF; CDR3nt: TGTGCCAGCAGCTTAAGCGCCAGGTGGTCCTACGAGCAGTACTTC
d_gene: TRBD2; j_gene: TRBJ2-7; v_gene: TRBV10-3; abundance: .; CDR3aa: CAISDGPLAGGHEQYF; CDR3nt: TGTGCCATCAGTGATGGGCCCCTAGCGGGAGGTCACGAGCAGTACTTC
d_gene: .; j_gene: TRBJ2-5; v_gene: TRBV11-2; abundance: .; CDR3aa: CASSLLMAVVETQYF; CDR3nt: TGTGCCAGCAGCTTATTGATGGCGGTTGTTGAGACCCAGTACTTC
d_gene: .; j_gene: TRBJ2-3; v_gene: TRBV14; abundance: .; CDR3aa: CASSQDRDSLFDTQYF; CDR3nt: TGTGCCAGCAGCCAAGATAGGGACTCTCTTTTCGATACGCAGTATTTT
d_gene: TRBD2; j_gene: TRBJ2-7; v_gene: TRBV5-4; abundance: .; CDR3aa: CASSQIGGTTYEQYF; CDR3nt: TGTGCCAGCAGTCAGATCGGCGGGACTACCTACGAGCAGTACTTC
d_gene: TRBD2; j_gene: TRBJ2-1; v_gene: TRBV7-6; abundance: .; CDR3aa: CASSYTAAGALNEQFF; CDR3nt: TGTGCCAGCAGCTACACGGCAGCGGGAGCTCTCAATGAGCAGTTCTTC
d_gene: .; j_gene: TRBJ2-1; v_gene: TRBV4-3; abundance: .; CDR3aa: CASSQGNPRGEQFF; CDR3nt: TGCGCCAGCAGCCAAGGAAATCCGCGGGGTGAGCAGTTCTTC